The T cell receptor beta chain described here comes from a study of blood T cell repertoires in COVID-19. Looked up from germline, CDR1 is MNHEY and CDR2 is SMNVEV (reference sequence). CDR3 length: 16 residues. The V and J ends lost 2 bases and 2 bases, in that order; junction bases with no gene match: 9. Per the study methods: From reference gene primer amplification, estimates of nucleated cell counts were derived. Profiling relied on immunoSEQ multiplex PCR, and the TCRdb table lists in-frame clones only, not all of them. From that table come the V and J calls and clone size; the DNA was used to work out D and trimming. The sample consists of under 300,000 clones, approximately 85% of them appearing once.

The clonotype comes from a man older than 75 with acute or convalescent COVID-19. This chain uses TRBV27 with TRBJ2-7; TRBD1 agrees at 7 bases. The sample comprised peripheral blood. This CDR3 is CASSLTTGFPTYEQYF. The CDR3 DNA reads TGTGCCAGCAGTTTAACGACAGGGTTTCCTACCTACGAGCAGTACTTC.